Below are 12 T cell receptor beta chains sequenced from a single sample in a study of T cells after yellow fever vaccination. Each CDR3 protein is one row after TCRdb ran MiXCR on the 5' RACE reads. The sample holds 250,000 to 300,000 distinct CDR3 sequences, approximately 5.2% seen once. The starting material was CD4+ T cells sorted from PBMCs, obtained on the day of the yellow fever booster vaccination. Receptors originate from a man aged 18 to 29 who received the YFV17D yellow fever vaccine.

This clonotype was seen repeatedly, ten times or more. Here the CDR3 reads CASSLGQGAMNTEAFF. The CDR3 DNA is TGTGCCAGCAGCTTAGGGCAGGGGGCGATGAACACTGAAGCTTTCTTT. The chain uses TRBV7-2 and TRBJ1-1, with 8 bases lining up with TRBD1. CDR1 is SGHTA and CDR2 is FQGNSA in the germline V gene. V trimming: 1 base; J trimming: 0 bases; junction bases outside the gene matches: 4. The length of the CDR3 is 16 residues.

There are a few counts of this clonotype. This sequence joins TRBV15 and TRBJ2-3, with D possibly being TRBD2 (5 bases). The CDR3 has 13 residues. Germline lookup yields CDR1 LNHNV and CDR2 YYDKDF (reference sequence). Deletions cut 7 bases from V and 1 base from J, with 9 bases between. CDR3 region: CATTAAGTDTQYF. CDR3 coding DNA: TGTGCCACCACGGCAGCGGGCACAGATACGCAGTATTTT.

This chain links TRBV7-8 with TRBJ2-1, with unresolved D. CDR1 and CDR2 (germline): SGHVS, FQNEAQ. The germline V and J ends were trimmed by 5 bases and 14 bases, with 16 bases remaining between them. This CDR3 is 12 amino acids long. The CDR3 sequence: CASSPHGLEEFF. CDR3 DNA sequence: TGTGCCAGCAGCCCCCACGGTCTAGAGGAGTTCTTC.

This clonotype occurred a few times. This chain connects TRBV9 to TRBJ2-2; TRBD2 agrees at 8 bases. The CDR3 has 17 amino acids. V was clipped by 4 bases and J by 4 bases; unmatched bases: 12. Germline V gene data show CDR1 as SGDLS and CDR2 as YYNGEE. CDR3 in DNA: TGTGCCAGCAGCCCCTGGGCGGGGGGACGCATCACCGGGGAGCTGTTTTTT. Translating gives CASSPWAGGRITGELFF.

In this sample, this clonotype turned up a few times. The chain employs TRBV6-1 and TRBJ2-2, with D tentatively TRBD2 (6 bases). V lost 4 bases, J lost 1 base, and 13 bases lay in between. The CDR3 extends over 16 amino acids. CDR1 is MNHNS, CDR2 SASEGT, per germline. The CDR3 sequence is CASSARRGLNTGELFF. For the CDR3, the DNA is TGTGCCAGCAGTGCTCGACGGGGGTTGAACACCGGGGAGCTGTTTTTT.

The sample holds a few counts of this clonotype. V gene TRBV7-9 combines with J gene TRBJ2-6; 9 positions match TRBD2. The CDR3 covers 17 residues. Trimming cost V 1 base and J 2 bases; bases outside gene matches: 3. CDR1 and CDR2 (germline): SEHNR, FQNEAQ (reference sequence). In nucleotides, the CDR3 is TGTGCCAGCAGCTTAGAGGGACTAGCCCCTGGGGCCAACGTCCTGACTTTC. Amino acids: CASSLEGLAPGANVLTF.

There are many counts of this clonotype. The rearrangement links TRBV7-2 to TRBJ2-3; the D gene could be TRBD1 or TRBD2 (5 bases each). V lost 6 bases, J lost 0 bases, and 7 bases lay in between. There are 13 residues in the CDR3. Germline assignment: CDR1 SGHTA and CDR2 FQGNSA. CDR3 sequence: CASRGVSTDTQYF. Here the CDR3 DNA reads TGTGCCAGCAGGGGGGTTAGCACAGATACGCAGTATTTT.

This clonotype was seen at least ten times. CDR3 nucleotide sequence: TGCGCCAGCAGCCAAGATCCCCGTCAGTCCTACGAGCAGTACTTC. It specifies CASSQDPRQSYEQYF. The chain is built from TRBV4-3 and TRBJ2-7; D unclear. V lost 0 bases and J 1 base, leaving 10 bases between the germline ends. This CDR3 is built from 15 residues. Germline CDR1 is LGHNA and CDR2 is YSLEER.

This chain connects TRBV28 to TRBJ2-7; 9 bases fit TRBD1. V dropped 9 bases and J dropped 3; count of bases not matched to a gene: 9. The CDR3 has 14 amino acids. CDR1 is MDHEN and CDR2 is SYDVKM in the germline V gene. The CDR3 DNA reads as TGTGCCAGTCATGTTGGGGGACAGGGCTACGAGCAGTACTTC. Protein sequence: CASHVGGQGYEQYF.

This chain links TRBV30 with TRBJ1-5, with TRBD1 as a possible D gene (6 bases). V lost 0 bases, J lost 3 bases, and 12 bases lay in between. The germline V gene encodes CDR1 GTSNPN and CDR2 SVGIG (reference sequence). This CDR3 contains 15 residues. CDR3 sequence reads: CAWSVFGQPNQPQHF. Here the CDR3 DNA reads TGTGCCTGGAGTGTGTTCGGACAGCCCAATCAGCCCCAGCATTTT.

The chain is built from TRBV19 and TRBJ1-2; 7 bases are a match to TRBD1. V lost 4 bases and J lost 0; bases outside the gene matches: 2. The CDR3 runs to 14 residues. Germline V lookup: CDR1 LNHDA, CDR2 SQIVND (reference sequence). The CDR3 region is CASSTTGTNYGYTF. As DNA, the CDR3 is TGTGCCAGTAGTACGACAGGGACTAACTATGGCTACACCTTC.

This clonotype was picked up a small number of times. The chain couples TRBV20-1 to TRBJ1-2; D is unclear. Germline V gives CDR1 DFQATT, CDR2 SNEGSKA (reference sequence). The CDR3 sequence is 16 residues long. Trimming removed 0 bases at V and 6 bases at J, with 20 bases between. The chain's CDR3 is CSARDRRSGLTHGYTF. The CDR3 DNA is TGCAGTGCTAGAGACAGGAGATCAGGATTGACCCATGGCTACACCTTC.